These 8 T cell receptor beta chains were all obtained from the same sample, sequenced in a study of glioma-infiltrating T cells (TCRdb year 2016). The data were produced on an Illumina MiSeq. The iRepertoire nested amplicon-rescue multiplex PCR (arm-PCR) platform was used to amplify TCR alpha and beta CDR3 regions from RNA. The raw public data were reprocessed by TCRdb itself: fastp quality trimming at Q25, MiXCR clonotype calling, in-frame beta chains only. CDR3 protein sequences are deduplicated, and each keeps its most common genes and DNA. The sample table contains around 350,000 distinct CDR3 sequences; only one count was recorded for 41% of them. The ten biggest clones cover about 11% of the sample. Sequencing used glioma tissue, nonneoplastic brain tissue, or PBMCs (not recorded which). Receptor source: a human donor with low-grade glioma or glioblastoma, undergoing nonglioma brain surgery, or in good health (not recorded which).

This rearrangement joins TRBV28 to TRBJ2-3; 8 bases align to TRBD2. This CDR3 region has 16 residues. From germline, CDR1 is MDHEN and CDR2 SYDVKM. V shed 6 bases and J 2 bases; nucleotides not matched to a gene: 10. The CDR3 reads CASSFVAGLYTDTQYF. CDR3 nucleotide sequence: TGTGCCAGCAGCTTCGTAGCGGGACTCTACACAGATACGCAGTATTTT.

V is TRBV5-5 and J is TRBJ2-1, with D unresolved. This CDR3 spans 13 amino acids. The germline V gene encodes CDR1 SGHKS and CDR2 YYEKEE (reference sequence). Trimming pared 2 bases from V and 10 bases from J, leaving 13 bases between. The chain's CDR3 is CASSLKGSYEQFF. DNA of the CDR3: TGTGCCAGCAGCTTAAAGGGTTCCTACGAGCAGTTCTTC. Full variable domain (rest looked up from reference TRBV5-5 and TRBJ2-1): DAGVTQSPTHLIKTRGQQVTLRCSPISGHKSVSWYQQVLGQGPQFIFQYYEKEERGRGNFPDRFSARQFPNYSSELNVNALLLGDSALYLCASSLKGSYEQFFGPGTRLTVL.

V is TRBV15 and J is TRBJ2-3; D might be TRBD1 (6 bases). CDR1 is LNHNV and CDR2 is YYDKDF in the germline V gene (reference sequence). V shed 0 bases and J shed 1 base, with 11 bases lying between them. The CDR3 length is 16 residues. In nucleotides, the CDR3 is TGTGCCACCAGCAGAGATGGGGCAGGGGGCACAGATACGCAGTATTTT. Protein sequence: CATSRDGAGGTDTQYF.

Comment on this clonotype: This clone may be a read error of a much larger clone one base away. V usage is TRBV6-5 and J usage is TRBJ1-5, with D hard to call. The ends were cut back, 4 bases at V and 6 bases at J, with 13 bases in the middle. The CDR3 is 14 residues long. CDR1 MNHEY and CDR2 SVGAGI come from the germline V gene. The CDR3 sequence: CASSWTWRSQPQHF. CDR3 DNA: TGTGCCAGCAGTTGGACCTGGCGTAGTCAGCCCCAGCATTTT.

The chain links TRBV4-2 to TRBJ2-7; possible D gene TRBD2, 6 bases. This CDR3 region has 14 residues. Trimming shortened V by 0 bases and J by 7 bases, and 13 bases separated the two germline ends. Germline V lookup: CDR1 LGHNA, CDR2 YNFKEQ. CDR3 sequence reads: CASSQDRDSWEQYF. DNA of the CDR3: TGTGCCAGCAGCCAAGATCGGGACTCATGGGAGCAGTACTTC.

Concerning this clonotype itself: With a much larger clone just one base away, this may be a read error. The chain couples TRBV6-5 to TRBJ2-1, with D possibly being TRBD1 or TRBD2 (5 bases each). CDR3 length equals 17 residues. The germline CDR1 and CDR2 sequences are MNHEY and SVGAGI. CDR3 in DNA: TGTGCCAGCAGTTACCCCCGGGGCAGAGAAAACTACAATGGGCAGTTCTTC. This sequence encodes CASSYPRGRENYNGQFF.

The genes are TRBV7-9 and TRBJ2-2; maybe TRBD2 (6 bases). Between the trimmed V and J ends, which lost 5 bases and 6 bases, there was a span of 16 bases. Germline loops: CDR1 SEHNR, CDR2 FQNEAQ (reference sequence). CDR3 size: 15 residues. The CDR3 loop is CASSRGGDQAGELFF. In DNA, the CDR3 is TGTGCCAGCAGCCGAGGCGGGGATCAAGCCGGGGAGCTGTTTTTT.

CDR3 loop: CASSEFSGINYGYTF. For the CDR3, the DNA is TGTGCCAGCAGTGAATTTTCGGGGATAAACTATGGCTACACCTTC. The chain carries TRBV2 and TRBJ1-2; no clear D. Per the germline V gene, CDR1 is SNHLY and CDR2 is FYNNEI. This CDR3 region has 15 residues. Trimming took off 2 bases at V and 2 bases at J, with 12 bases between the two ends.